This TCR beta chain was captured in a study of blood T cell repertoires in COVID-19. The CDR3 sequence is 15 residues long. Germline lookup yields CDR1 SNHLY and CDR2 FYNNEI. The V and J ends lost 10 bases and 0 bases respectively, with 16 bases between them. In the authors' workflow: From reference gene primer amplification, estimates of nucleated cell counts were derived. Sequencing was performed with immunoSEQ multiplex PCR; in TCRdb, only in-frame clones are kept and a portion is missing. V, J and clone size derive from that table, while D and trimming were established from the DNA sequence. Of around 7,500 clones listed, roughly 80% are singletons.

The receptor's source is a human donor in a cohort sampled during active COVID-19. Material for sequencing was peripheral blood. V is TRBV2 and J is TRBJ2-1; D might be TRBD2 (6 bases). The CDR3 DNA reads as TGTGCCACCTCGGGGGACGGCAGCTCCTACAATGAGCAGTTCTTC. Protein: CATSGDGSSYNEQFF.